The T cell receptor beta chain described here comes from a study of T-cell memory formation after mild COVID-19. Study results and caveats: Pre-infection memory held some responding clones, suggesting pre-existing cross-reactive T cells responded. CD4+ contracting clones were found mainly in CM and EM, and CD8+ ones in EMRA.

One entry per CDR3 protein results from TCRdb running MiXCR on the 5' RACE reads. The data hold more than 250,000 distinct CDR3 sequences, with approximately 16% observed a single time. This clonotype was detected only a few times. Its antigen is unknown. Sequenced input: PBMCs or a T cell subset sorted from them (not recorded which). The clonotype comes from a man aged 18 to 29 who had mild COVID-19 (a few samples of this study predate the infection). Cell type and time point are not known.

The CDR3 here is CASRKTGNNSPLHF. The CDR3, as DNA: TGCGCCAGCAGGAAAACGGGGAATAATTCACCCCTCCACTTT. V usage is TRBV5-1 and J usage is TRBJ1-6; D call uncertain. Germline lookup yields CDR1 SGHRS and CDR2 YFSETQ. The V and J ends lost 5 bases and 5 bases respectively, with 11 bases between them. CDR3 length: 14 residues.